This TCR beta chain was found in a study of neoadjuvant anti-PD-1 for oral cavity cancer. Turning to the study itself: Non-progressing patients received a fourth nivolumab dose near day 43, then surgery on days 50-56. Whole-study findings and limits: Only three patients per response group were TCR-analyzed; validation needed.

Points on this clone: Its specificity is not known.

The CDR3 loop spans 23 amino acids. Germline assignment: CDR1 MDHEN and CDR2 SYDVKM. The V gene end was trimmed by 3 bases and the J gene end by 3 bases; junction bases not matched to a gene: 31. Libraries were prepared by immunoSEQ multiplex PCR; TCRdb keeps only in-frame clonotypes and omits some of them. The table has over 65,000 clones, roughly 90% seen once; the top ten hold around 2.8%. Time point defined: after neoadjuvant nivolumab, at surgical resection. Blood cells were analyzed directly, without culture or expansion. V usage is TRBV28 and J usage is TRBJ1-2; 7 bases agree with TRBD1. The sample consisted of PBMCs, taken after nivolumab (anti-PD-1) treatment. The TCR sequence derives from a person between 40 and 79 years old with oral cavity squamous cell carcinoma. The CDR3 sequence: CASSFRSRRQGDFLRRTDYGYTF. The CDR3 coding sequence is TGTGCCAGCAGTTTTCGATCGAGACGACAGGGCGATTTTCTCCGCAGAACCGACTATGGCTACACCTTC.